Presented here are 7 T cell receptor beta chains from one specimen sequenced in a study. TCRdb analysed the RT-PCR reads with MiXCR anew, one entry per CDR3 protein. The data contain around 700,000 distinct CDR3 sequences, approximately 15% of them singletons. The sample was memory CD4+ T cells from blood. Every receptor here comes from a female donor in good health, serving as a healthy control.

The chain carries TRBV5-1 and TRBJ1-2; D is possibly TRBD1 (6 bases). Germline values: CDR1 SGHRS, CDR2 YFSETQ. With 1 base removed from V and 4 bases from J, the gap between germline ends came to 23 bases. This CDR3 is built from 18 residues. This chain's CDR3 is CASSLSAGPSVGAYGYTF. CDR3 nucleotide sequence: TGCGCCAGCAGCTTGAGCGCGGGTCCCTCGGTGGGGGCCTATGGCTACACCTTC.

V is TRBV6-6 and J is TRBJ2-7; D possibly corresponds to TRBD1 (6 bases). CDR3 length: 18 residues. Trimming stripped 4 bases from V and 3 bases from J, with 25 bases between. Germline V gene lookup returns CDR1 MNHNY and CDR2 SVGAGI (reference sequence). The CDR3 loop reads CASSSPGTTGTPLYEQYF. CDR3 in DNA: TGTGCCAGCAGTTCCCCCGGGACAACAGGTACCCCTCTCTACGAGCAGTACTTC.

This clonotype appeared many times. The chain combines TRBV20-1 with TRBJ2-5, with D possibly matching TRBD1 (6 bases). Germline V gene data show CDR1 as DFQATT and CDR2 as SNEGSKA (reference sequence). The CDR3 totals 13 residues. Trimming removed 3 bases at V and 0 bases at J, with 8 bases between. CDR3 residues: CSASGGNQETQYF. DNA for the CDR3: TGCAGTGCTAGTGGGGGCAACCAAGAGACCCAGTACTTC.

This clonotype was counted a few times. The chain has TRBV5-1 and TRBJ2-3; perhaps TRBD2 as D (6 bases). The CDR3 is 15 residues long. Germline V gene data show CDR1 as SGHRS and CDR2 as YFSETQ. V was clipped by 4 bases and J by 2 bases, with 14 bases between them. The CDR3 DNA sequence: TGCGCCAGCAGCCCTTTAGCGGAGACCACAGATACGCAGTATTTT. This sequence encodes CASSPLAETTDTQYF.

The chain recombines TRBV18 with TRBJ2-2; no clear D. This CDR3 has 17 amino acids. Looked up from germline, CDR1 is KGHSH and CDR2 is LQKENI. Trimming shortened V by 0 bases and J by 1 base, and 12 bases separated the two germline ends. The CDR3 DNA reads as TGTGCCAGCTCACCACCTCCGTCAGATCTGAACACCGGGGAGCTGTTTTTT. It encodes CASSPPPSDLNTGELFF. Using reference TRBV18 and TRBJ2-2 for the parts outside the CDR3, the full variable domain is NAGVMQNPRHLVRRRGQEARLRCSPMKGHSHVYWYRQLPEEGLKFMVYLQKENIIDESGMPKERFSAEFPKEGPSILRIQQVVRGDSAAYFCASSPPPSDLNTGELFFGEGSRLTVL.

Only a few counts were recorded for this clonotype. The rearrangement joins TRBV5-1 to TRBJ1-6; D possibly corresponds to TRBD1 (6 bases). Germline assignment: CDR1 SGHRS and CDR2 YFSETQ. The CDR3 runs to 16 residues. Trimming took 3 bases from V and 7 from J, leaving 17 bases between them. The CDR3 loop is CASSSTYTTGNSPLHF. The CDR3 bases are TGCGCCAGCAGCTCTACCTACACCACAGGGAATTCACCCCTCCACTTT.

This clonotype was observed many times. For the CDR3, the DNA is TGTGCCACCAGTGATTTGAGTCCGCCAGAGCAGTTCTTC. Its translation: CATSDLSPPEQFF. This rearrangement joins TRBV24-1 to TRBJ2-1; D is undetermined. The CDR3 sequence is 13 residues long. Germline V gene lookup returns CDR1 KGHDR and CDR2 SFDVKD. V was trimmed by 0 bases and J by 10 bases, leaving 9 bases between them.